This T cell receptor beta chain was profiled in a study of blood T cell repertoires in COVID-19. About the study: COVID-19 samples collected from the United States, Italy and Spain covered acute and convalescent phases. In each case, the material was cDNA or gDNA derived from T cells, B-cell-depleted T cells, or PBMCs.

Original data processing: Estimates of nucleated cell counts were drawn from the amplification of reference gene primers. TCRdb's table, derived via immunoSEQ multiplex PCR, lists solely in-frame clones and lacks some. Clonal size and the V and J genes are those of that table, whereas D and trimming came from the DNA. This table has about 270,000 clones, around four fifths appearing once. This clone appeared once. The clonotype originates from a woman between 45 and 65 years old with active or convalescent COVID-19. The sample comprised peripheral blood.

Here the CDR3 reads CASSFGGNTDTQYF. The CDR3 DNA reads TGTGCCAGCAGCTTCGGGGGAAACACAGATACGCAGTATTTT. The chain couples TRBV5-6 to TRBJ2-3; the D gene is possibly TRBD2 (6 bases). V was shortened by 2 bases and J by 2 bases, with 9 bases between the two germline ends. Germline V CDR1 and CDR2: SGHDT, YYEEEE. The CDR3 covers 14 residues.